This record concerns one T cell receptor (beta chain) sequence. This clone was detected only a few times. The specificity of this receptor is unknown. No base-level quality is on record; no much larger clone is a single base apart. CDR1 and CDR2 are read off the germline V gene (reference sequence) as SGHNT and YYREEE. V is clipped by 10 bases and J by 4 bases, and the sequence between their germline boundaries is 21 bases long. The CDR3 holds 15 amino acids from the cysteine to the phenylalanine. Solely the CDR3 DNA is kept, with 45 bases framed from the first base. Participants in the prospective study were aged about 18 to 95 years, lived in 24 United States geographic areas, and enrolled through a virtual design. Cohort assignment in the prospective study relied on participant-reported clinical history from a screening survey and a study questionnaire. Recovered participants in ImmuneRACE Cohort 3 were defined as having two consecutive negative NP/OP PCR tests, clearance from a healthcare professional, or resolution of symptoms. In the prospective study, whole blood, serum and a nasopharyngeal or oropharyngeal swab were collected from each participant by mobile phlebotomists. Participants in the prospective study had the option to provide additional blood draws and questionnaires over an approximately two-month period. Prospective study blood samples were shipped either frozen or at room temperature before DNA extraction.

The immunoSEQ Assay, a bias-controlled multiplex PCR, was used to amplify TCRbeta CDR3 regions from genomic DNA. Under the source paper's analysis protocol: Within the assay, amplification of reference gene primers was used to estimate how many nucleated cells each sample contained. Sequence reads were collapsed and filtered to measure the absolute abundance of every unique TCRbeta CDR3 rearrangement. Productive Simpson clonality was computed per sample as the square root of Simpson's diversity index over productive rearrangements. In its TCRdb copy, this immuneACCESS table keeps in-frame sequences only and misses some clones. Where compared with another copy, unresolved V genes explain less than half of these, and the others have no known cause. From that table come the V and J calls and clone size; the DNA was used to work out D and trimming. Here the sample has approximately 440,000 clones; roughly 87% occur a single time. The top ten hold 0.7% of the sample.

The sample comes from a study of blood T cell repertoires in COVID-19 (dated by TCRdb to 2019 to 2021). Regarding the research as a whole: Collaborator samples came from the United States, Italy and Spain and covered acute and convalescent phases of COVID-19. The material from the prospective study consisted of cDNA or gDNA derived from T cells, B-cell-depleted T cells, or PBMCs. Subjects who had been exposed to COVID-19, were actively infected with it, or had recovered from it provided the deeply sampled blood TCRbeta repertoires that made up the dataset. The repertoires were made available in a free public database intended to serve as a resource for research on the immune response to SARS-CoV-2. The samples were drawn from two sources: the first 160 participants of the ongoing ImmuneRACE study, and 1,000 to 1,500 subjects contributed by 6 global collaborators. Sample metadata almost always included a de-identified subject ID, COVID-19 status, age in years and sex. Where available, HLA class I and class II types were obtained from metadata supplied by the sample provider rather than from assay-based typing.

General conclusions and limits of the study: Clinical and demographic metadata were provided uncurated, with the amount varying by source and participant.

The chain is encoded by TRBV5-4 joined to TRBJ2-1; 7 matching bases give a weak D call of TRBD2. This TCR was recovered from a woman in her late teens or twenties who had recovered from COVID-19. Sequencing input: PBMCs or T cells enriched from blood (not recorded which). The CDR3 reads CACLGAGAPYNEQFF. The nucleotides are TGTGCCTGTCTTGGGGCGGGGGCCCCATACAATGAGCAGTTCTTC.